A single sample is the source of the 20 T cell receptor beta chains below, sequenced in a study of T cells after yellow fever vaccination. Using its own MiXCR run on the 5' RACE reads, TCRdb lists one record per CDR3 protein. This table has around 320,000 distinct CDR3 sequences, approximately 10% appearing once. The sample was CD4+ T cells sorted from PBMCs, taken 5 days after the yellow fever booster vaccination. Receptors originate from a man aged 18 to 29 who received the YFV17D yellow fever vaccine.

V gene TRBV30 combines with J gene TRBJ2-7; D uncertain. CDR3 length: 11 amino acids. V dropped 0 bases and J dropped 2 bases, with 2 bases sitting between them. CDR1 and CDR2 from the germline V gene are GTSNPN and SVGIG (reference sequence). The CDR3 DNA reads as TGTGCCTGGAGTGTAGCCTACGAGCAGTACTTC. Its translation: CAWSVAYEQYF.

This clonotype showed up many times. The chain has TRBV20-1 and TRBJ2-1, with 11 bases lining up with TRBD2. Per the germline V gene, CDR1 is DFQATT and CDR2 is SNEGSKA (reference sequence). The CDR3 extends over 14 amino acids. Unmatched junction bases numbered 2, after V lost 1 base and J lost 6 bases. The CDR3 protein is CSARVAGGPNEQFF. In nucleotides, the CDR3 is TGCAGTGCTAGAGTAGCGGGGGGGCCCAATGAGCAGTTCTTC.

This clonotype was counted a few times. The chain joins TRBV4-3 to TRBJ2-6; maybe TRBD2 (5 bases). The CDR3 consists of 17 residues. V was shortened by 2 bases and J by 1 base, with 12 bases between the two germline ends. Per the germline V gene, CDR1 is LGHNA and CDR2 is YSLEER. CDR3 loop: CASSQFFSGSGANVLTF. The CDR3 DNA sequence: TGCGCCAGCAGCCAATTCTTCTCGGGGTCTGGGGCCAACGTCCTGACTTTC.

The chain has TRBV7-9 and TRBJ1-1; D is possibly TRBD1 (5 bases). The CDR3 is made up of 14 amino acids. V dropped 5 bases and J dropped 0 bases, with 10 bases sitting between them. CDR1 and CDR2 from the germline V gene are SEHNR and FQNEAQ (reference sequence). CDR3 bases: TGTGCCAGCAGCCAGGACATGATGAACACTGAAGCTTTCTTT. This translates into CASSQDMMNTEAFF.

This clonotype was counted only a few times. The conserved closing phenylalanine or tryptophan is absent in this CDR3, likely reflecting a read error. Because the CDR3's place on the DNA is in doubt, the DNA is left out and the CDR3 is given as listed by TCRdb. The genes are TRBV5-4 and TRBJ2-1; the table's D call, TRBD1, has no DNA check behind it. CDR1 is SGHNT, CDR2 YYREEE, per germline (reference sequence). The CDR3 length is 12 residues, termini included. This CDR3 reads CASSSGTGGFRV.

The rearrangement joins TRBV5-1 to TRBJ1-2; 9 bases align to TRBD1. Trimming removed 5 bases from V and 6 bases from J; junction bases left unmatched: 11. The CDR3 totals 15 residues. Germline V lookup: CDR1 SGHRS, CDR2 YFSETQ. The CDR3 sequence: CASRLPGQGSNGYTF. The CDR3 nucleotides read TGCGCCAGCAGATTGCCCGGACAGGGGTCCAATGGCTACACCTTC.

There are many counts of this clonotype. The CDR3 nucleotides read TGTGCCAGCAGTCGGGGCCTTTCCACAGATACGCAGTATTTT. Its translation is CASSRGLSTDTQYF. This sequence joins TRBV12-3 or TRBV12-4 and TRBJ2-3; either TRBD1 or TRBD2 may fit D (5 bases each). The CDR3 length is 14 residues. Deletions cut 5 bases from V and 2 bases from J, with 11 bases between.

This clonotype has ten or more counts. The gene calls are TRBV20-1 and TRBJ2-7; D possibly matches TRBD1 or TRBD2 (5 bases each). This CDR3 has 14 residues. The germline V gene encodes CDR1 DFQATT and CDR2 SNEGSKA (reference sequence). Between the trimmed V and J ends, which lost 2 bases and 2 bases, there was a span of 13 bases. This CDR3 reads CSARYRDAPYEQYF. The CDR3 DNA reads TGCAGTGCTAGATACCGGGACGCTCCCTACGAGCAGTACTTC.

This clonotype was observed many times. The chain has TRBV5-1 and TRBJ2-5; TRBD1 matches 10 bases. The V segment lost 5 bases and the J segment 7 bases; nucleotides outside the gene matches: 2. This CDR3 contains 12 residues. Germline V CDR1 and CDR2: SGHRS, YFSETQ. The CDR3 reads CASSWDRGTQYF. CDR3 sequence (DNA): TGCGCCAGCAGTTGGGACAGGGGGACCCAGTACTTC. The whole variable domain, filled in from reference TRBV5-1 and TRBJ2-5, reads KAGVTQTPRYLIKTRGQQVTLSCSPISGHRSVSWYQQTPGQGLQFLFEYFSETQRNKGNFPGRFSGRQFSNSRSEMNVSTLELGDSALYLCASSWDRGTQYFGPGTRLLVL.

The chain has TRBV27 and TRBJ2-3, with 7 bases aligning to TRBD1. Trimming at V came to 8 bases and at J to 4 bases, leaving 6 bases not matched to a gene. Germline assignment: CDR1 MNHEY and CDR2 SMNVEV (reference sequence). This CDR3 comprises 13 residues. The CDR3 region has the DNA TGTGCCAGCCGAGACCAGGGGGCAGATACGCAGTATTTT. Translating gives CASRDQGADTQYF.

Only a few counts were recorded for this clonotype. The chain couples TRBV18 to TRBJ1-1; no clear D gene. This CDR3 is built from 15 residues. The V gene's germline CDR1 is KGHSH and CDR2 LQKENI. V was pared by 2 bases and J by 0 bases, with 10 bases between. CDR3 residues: CASSPNPSVNTEAFF. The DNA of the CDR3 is TGTGCCAGCTCACCAAATCCTTCGGTGAACACTGAAGCTTTCTTT.

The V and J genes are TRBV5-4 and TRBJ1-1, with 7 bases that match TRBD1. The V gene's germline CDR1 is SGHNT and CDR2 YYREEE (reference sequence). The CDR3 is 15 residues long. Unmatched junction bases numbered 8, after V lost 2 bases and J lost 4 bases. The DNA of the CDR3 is TGTGCCAGCAGCTTAGGGGGCCCGGGGCCCACTGAAGCTTTCTTT. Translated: CASSLGGPGPTEAFF.

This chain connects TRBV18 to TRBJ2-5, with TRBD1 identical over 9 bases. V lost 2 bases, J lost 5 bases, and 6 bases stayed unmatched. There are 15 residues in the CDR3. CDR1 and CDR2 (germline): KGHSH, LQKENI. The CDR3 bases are TGTGCCAGCTCACCATGGACAGGGGCACGGGAGACCCAGTACTTC. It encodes CASSPWTGARETQYF.

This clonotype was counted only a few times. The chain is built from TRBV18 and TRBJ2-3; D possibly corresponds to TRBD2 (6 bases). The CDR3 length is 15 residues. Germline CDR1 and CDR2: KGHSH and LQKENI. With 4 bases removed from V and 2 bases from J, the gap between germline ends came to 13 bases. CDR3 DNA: TGTGCCAGCTCACAACCGAGGGGACTCACAGATACGCAGTATTTT. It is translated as CASSQPRGLTDTQYF.

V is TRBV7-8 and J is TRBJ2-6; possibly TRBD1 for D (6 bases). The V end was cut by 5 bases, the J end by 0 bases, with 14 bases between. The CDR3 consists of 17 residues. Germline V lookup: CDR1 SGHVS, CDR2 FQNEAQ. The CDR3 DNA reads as TGTGCCAGCAGCCCCCTACAGGGACCCTCTGGGGCCAACGTCCTGACTTTC. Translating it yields CASSPLQGPSGANVLTF.

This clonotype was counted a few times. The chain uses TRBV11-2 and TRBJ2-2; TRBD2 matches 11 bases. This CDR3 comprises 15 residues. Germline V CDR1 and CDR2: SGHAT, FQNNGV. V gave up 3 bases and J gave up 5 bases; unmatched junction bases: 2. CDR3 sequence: CASSFSGGETGELFF. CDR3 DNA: TGTGCCAGCAGCTTTAGCGGGGGGGAGACCGGGGAGCTGTTTTTT.

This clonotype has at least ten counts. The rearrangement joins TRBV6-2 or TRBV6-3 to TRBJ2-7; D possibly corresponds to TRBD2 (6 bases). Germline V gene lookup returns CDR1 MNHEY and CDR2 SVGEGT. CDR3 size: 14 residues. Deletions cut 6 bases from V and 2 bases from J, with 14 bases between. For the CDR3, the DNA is TGTGCCAGCAGCCGCCCGGGACTGACCTACGAGCAGTACGTC. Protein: CASSRPGLTYEQYV.

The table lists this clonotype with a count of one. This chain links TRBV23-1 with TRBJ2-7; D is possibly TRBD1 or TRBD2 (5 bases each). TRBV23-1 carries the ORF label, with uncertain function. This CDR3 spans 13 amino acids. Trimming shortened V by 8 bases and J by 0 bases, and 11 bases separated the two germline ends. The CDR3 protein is CASRDRNSYEQYF. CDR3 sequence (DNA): TGCGCCAGCCGGGACCGCAACTCCTACGAGCAGTACTTC.

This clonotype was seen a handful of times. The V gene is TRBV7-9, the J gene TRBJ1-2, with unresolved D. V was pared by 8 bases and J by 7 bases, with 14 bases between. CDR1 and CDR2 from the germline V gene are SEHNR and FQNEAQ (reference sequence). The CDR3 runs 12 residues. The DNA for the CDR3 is TGTGCCAGCCGCGAGGGCCTTGGTGGCTACACCTTC. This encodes CASREGLGGYTF.

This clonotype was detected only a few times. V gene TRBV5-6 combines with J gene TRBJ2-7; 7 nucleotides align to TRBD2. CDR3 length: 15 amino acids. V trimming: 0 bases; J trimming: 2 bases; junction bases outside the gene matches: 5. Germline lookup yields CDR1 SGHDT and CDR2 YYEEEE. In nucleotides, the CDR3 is TGTGCCAGCAGCTTGGCGGTGCGGGAGACCTACGAGCAGTACTTC. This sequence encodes CASSLAVRETYEQYF.